This T cell receptor (beta chain) was captured by sequencing in a study of regulatory T cells in long-lasting Graves disease (dated by TCRdb to the early 2020s). Concerning the study at large: In the newly diagnosed Graves' disease group, patients had been taking antithyroid drugs for less than 3 months. Patients with persistent Graves' disease were compared with patients with newly diagnosed Graves' disease using TCR sequencing and RNA sequencing of peripheral blood. The study was conducted in China and was registered as a clinical trial. A total of about 35 samples underwent TCR sequencing, from about 13 patients with persistent Graves' disease and some 20 patients with newly diagnosed Graves' disease.

On the study overall, not on this receptor specifically: Persistent disease showed preferential use of TRBV28, TRBJ1-2 and TRBJ2-5, whereas newly diagnosed disease favored TRBV20-1 and TRBJ2-1. Patients with persistent disease shared more public clonotypes (about 2,500) than newly diagnosed patients did (approximately 970). Only peripheral blood was studied, because thyroid tissue, the primary lesion, was inaccessible. Lower TCR Shannon entropy and fewer highly expanded clones were observed in persistent Graves' disease patients than in newly diagnosed patients, which suggested clonal expansion. Sequencing and analysis were limited to the TCR beta chain. As a limitation, the authors acknowledged that the small sample size may reduce accuracy.

The library was produced with multiplex PCR. TCRdb lists the instrument as Illumina HiSeq 4000. TCR beta libraries were built with iRepertoire HTBI primers and Arm-PCR amplification of CDR3 regions. Gel purification was performed on PCR products prior to sequencing. The original pipeline was this. Across samples, roughly 60 TRBV and 15 or so TRBJ segments were identified and used for gene usage analysis of CDR3 amino acid clonotypes. COPE and FqMerger were used to merge filtered high-quality paired reads into contigs. BLAST was used to align contigs to the IMGT TRBV, TRBD and TRBJ reference genes, and CDR3 was defined following IMGT. Clonotypes above 0.1% frequency were classified as highly expanded clones. Shannon entropy served as the measure of repertoire diversity, while the Gini coefficient captured V-J evenness. A clonotype was considered public if more than one individual shared it. TCRdb reran the public reads through fastp at Q25 and MiXCR, keeping productive beta chains. Rows are combined by CDR3 protein, so each entry shows the most common genes and DNA. TCRdb's processing, not the authors', yielded these V and J calls. A total of roughly 380,000 distinct CDR3 sequences appear in this sample, approximately 15% of them only once. The top ten clones comprise 25% to 30% of the sample.

Explained via the paper, the time point label denotes: newly diagnosed GD, antithyroid drugs for less than 3 months. RNA was extracted from PBMCs in TRIzol for both TCR sequencing and RNA sequencing. Graves' disease was diagnosed according to American Thyroid Association guidelines. Patients were recruited from an endocrinology department in Xi'an, China. Each patient gave about 9.1 milliliters of peripheral blood, collected in an EDTA anticoagulant tube. Ficoll Paque Plus density gradient separation was used to isolate PBMCs, and no further T cell sorting was done. RNA quality was checked with an Agilent 2100 Bioanalyzer and agarose gel, and concentration with a NanoDrop 2000. This clonotype was recorded many times. Its cognate antigen has yet to be identified. No base quality values were provided; no much bigger clone lies one nucleotide off. Counted from cysteine to phenylalanine, this CDR3 has 13 amino acids. Just CDR3 DNA is preserved here, 39 bases in frame from base 1. Looking up the germline V gene yields CDR1 MDHEN and CDR2 SYDVKM. Compared with germline, V lacks 6 bases and J lacks 7 bases; bases without a gene match: 5.

This sample was shared with a second study, whose subject was T cells in Graves' hyperthyroidism and ophthalmopathy. According to the second study: Stable Graves' hyperthyroidism was defined as the absence of progression to ophthalmopathy over 18 months of follow-up. Hyperthyroidism patients were newly diagnosed, with disease duration under 2 months, and aged 18 to 65 years. The study excluded patients with uncontrolled infections, other autoimmune diseases, pregnancy or lactation. Clinical symptoms, serum thyroxine and TRAb, thyroid ultrasound, and orbital computed tomography formed the basis for the diagnoses. A first-round RT-PCR of the TCR CDR3 used the HTBI primer set with the Qiagen OneStep RT-PCR kit. Blood samples also contained most of the expanded thyroid clonotypes (frequency above 0.001), which suggests that blood repertoires may reflect thyroid immune responses. A 13 V-J signature model separated ophthalmopathy from stable hyperthyroidism, with roughly 88% sensitivity and 81% to 83% specificity in cross-validation and 80%/75% in testing. During validation, the model predicted progression to ophthalmopathy a median of about 5.9 months ahead of onset, with just under 71% sensitivity and less than 85% specificity. To identify distinguishing TCR V-J signatures, a discovery cohort of 90 to 100 patients was used, comprising 43 with Graves' ophthalmopathy and some 57 with stable Graves' hyperthyroidism. Prospective prediction of ophthalmopathy was tested in an independent validation cohort of 18 to 20 hyperthyroidism patients and 15 to 17 patients who later progressed to ophthalmopathy. For training and testing, the roughly 97 patients in the discovery cohort were randomly divided in a 7:3 ratio. In addition, the study compared T-cell repertoires in thyroid tissue and in blood from about 6 Graves' hyperthyroidism patients. Once sampling was done, hyperthyroidism patients were given methimazole at a starting dose of 30 mg daily, whereas ophthalmopathy patients were given high-dose intravenous methylprednisolone. Libraries were constructed in a second round of multiplex PCR, after which size selection and purification were performed. The libraries were sequenced on an Illumina HiSeq2000 using paired-end 100 bp reads. SOAPnuke was used to process the raw data, with reads discarded if the reads contained adapters or uncalled bases, had a mean Phred below 15, or lacked an exact constant-primer or identifier match. High-quality paired reads were merged using COPE v1.2.5, and each unique nucleotide sequence was defined as a clonotype. MiTCR v1.1 was used to align the clonotypes against IMGT TRBV, TRBD and TRBJ reference segments. The analysis was restricted to V-J combinations with a frequency above 0.0001, which together covered 99.2% of the repertoires. The TCS score was defined as F50 (clonal expansion) divided by E x V (chaos), with BLOSUM62-based TCRdist calculated between CDR3 peptides within each V-J. Welch's t-statistics and random forest reduced 500 to 650 V-J features to 13, which were used in a naive Bayes classifier (R e1071). No statistical method was used to set the sample size in advance, and investigators knew the group allocation. The paper describes TCR Vbeta CDR3 sequencing of 140 or so peripheral blood samples, made up of under 50 ophthalmopathy patients, more than 70 hyperthyroidism patients and 17 progressor patients.

The input for sequencing was peripheral blood mononuclear cells (PBMCs), taken at new diagnosis, from a patient treated with antithyroid drugs. In this chain, TRBV28 is recombined with TRBJ1-5, with 8 bases in between that match TRBD1. The receptor comes from a man aged 35-49 years with Graves disease. Donor details come from another sample of the same person, matched by shared clones. In nucleotides, the sequence is TGTGCCAGCAGCCGACAGGGGATGCAGCCCCAGCATTTT. It specifies CASSRQGMQPQHF.